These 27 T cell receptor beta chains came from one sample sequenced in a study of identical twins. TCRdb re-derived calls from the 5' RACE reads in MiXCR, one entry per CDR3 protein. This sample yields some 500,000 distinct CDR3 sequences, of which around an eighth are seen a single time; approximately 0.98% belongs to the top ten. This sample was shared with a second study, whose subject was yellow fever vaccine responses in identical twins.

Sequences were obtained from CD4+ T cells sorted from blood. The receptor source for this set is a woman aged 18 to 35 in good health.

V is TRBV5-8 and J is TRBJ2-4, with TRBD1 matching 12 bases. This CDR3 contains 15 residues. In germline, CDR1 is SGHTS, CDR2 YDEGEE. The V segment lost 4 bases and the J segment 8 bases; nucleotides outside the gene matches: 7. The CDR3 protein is CASSPGQGARDIQYF. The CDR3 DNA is TGTGCCAGCAGCCCGGGACAGGGGGCTCGGGACATTCAGTACTTC.

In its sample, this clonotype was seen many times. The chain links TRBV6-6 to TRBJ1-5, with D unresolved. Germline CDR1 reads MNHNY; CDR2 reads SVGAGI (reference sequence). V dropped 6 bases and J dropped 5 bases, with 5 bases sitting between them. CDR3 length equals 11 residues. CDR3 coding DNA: TGTGCCAGCAGGGAGGATCAGCCCCAGCATTTT. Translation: CASREDQPQHF.

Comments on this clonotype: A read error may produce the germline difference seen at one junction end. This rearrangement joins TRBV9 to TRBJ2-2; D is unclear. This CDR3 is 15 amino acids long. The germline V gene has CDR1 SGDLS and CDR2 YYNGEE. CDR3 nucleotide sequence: TGTGTCAGCAGCGTAGTACAGTTAAACACCGGGGAGCTGTTTTTT. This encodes CVSSVVQLNTGELFF.

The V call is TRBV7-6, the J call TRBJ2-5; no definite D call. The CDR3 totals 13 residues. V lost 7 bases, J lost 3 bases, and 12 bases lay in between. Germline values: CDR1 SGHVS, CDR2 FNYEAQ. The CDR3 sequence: CASNPRTEETQYF. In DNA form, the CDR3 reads TGTGCCAGCAACCCAAGGACGGAAGAGACCCAGTACTTC. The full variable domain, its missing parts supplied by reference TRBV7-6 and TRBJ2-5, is GAGVSQSPRYKVTKRGQDVALRCDPISGHVSLYWYRQALGQGPEFLTYFNYEAQQDKSGLPNDRFSAERPEGSISTLTIQRTEQRDSAMYRCASNPRTEETQYFGPGTRLLVL.

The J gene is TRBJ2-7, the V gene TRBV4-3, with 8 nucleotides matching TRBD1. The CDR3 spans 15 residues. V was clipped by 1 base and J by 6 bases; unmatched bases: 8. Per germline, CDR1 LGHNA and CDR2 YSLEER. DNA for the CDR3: TGCGCCAGCAGCCAAGCCGGGACAGGATACGGCGAGCAGTACTTC. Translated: CASSQAGTGYGEQYF.

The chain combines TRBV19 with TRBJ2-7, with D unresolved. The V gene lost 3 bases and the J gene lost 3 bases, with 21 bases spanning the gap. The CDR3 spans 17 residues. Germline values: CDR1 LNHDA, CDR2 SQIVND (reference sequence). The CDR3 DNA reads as TGTGCCAGTAGTATGATTAGTCGAACAGAGGCCTTCTACGAGCAGTACTTC. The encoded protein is CASSMISRTEAFYEQYF. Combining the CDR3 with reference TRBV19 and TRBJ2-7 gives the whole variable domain DGGITQSPKYLFRKEGQNVTLSCEQNLNHDAMYWYRQDPGQGLRLIYYSQIVNDFQKGDIAEGYSVSREKKESFPLTVTSAQKNPTAFYLCASSMISRTEAFYEQYFGPGTRLTVT.

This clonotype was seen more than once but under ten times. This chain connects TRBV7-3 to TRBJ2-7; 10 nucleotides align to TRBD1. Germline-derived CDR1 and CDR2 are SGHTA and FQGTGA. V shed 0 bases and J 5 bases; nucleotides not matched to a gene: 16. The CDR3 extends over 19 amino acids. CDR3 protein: CASSLTQTGAGQGSNEQYF. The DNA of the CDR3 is TGTGCCAGCAGCTTAACCCAAACAGGCGCGGGACAGGGGTCCAACGAGCAGTACTTC.

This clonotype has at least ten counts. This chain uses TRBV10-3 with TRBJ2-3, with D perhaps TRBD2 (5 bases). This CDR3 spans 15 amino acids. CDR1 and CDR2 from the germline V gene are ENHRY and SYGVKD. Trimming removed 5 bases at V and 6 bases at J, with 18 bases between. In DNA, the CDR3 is TGTGCCATCAGTAGGAGCACAGCGGCTCCGGATACGCAGTATTTT. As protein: CAISRSTAAPDTQYF.

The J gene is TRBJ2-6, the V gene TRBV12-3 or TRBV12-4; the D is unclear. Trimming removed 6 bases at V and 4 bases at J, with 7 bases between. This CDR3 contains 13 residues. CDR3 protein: CASSLMGANVLTF. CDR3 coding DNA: TGTGCCAGCAGCCTAATGGGGGCCAACGTCCTGACTTTC.

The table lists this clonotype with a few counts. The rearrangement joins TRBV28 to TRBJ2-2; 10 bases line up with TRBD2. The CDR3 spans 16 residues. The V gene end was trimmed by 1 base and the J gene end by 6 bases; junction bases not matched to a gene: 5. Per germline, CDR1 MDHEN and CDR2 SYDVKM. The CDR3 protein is CASSLFASGSSGELFF. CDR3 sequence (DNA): TGTGCCAGCAGTTTATTCGCTAGCGGGAGTTCCGGGGAGCTGTTTTTT.

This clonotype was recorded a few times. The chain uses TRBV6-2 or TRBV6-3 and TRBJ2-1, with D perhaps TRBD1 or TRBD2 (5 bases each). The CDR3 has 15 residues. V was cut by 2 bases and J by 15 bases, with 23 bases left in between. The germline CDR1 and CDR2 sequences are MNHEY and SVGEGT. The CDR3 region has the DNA TGTGCCAGCAGTTACAGGGACCGTCGCCTTTTTATGTGGTTCTTC. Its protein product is CASSYRDRRLFMWFF.

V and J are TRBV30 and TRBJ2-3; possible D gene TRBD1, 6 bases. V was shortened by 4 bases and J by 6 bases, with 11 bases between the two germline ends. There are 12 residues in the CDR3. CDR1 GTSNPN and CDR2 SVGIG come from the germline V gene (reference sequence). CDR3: CAWTGVWDTQYF. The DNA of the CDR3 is TGTGCCTGGACAGGGGTATGGGATACGCAGTATTTT.

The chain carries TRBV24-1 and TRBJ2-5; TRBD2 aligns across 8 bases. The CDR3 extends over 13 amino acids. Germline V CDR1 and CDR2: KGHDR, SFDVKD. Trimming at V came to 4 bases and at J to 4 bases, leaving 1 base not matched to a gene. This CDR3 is CATSDSGRETQYF. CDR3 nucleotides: TGTGCCACCAGTGACAGCGGGAGAGAGACCCAGTACTTC.

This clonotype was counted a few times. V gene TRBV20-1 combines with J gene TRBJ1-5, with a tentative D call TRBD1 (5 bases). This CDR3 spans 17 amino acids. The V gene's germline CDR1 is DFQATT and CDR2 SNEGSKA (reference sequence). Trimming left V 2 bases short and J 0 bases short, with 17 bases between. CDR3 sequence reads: CSARQDTLGGSNQPQHF. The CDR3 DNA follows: TGCAGTGCTAGACAGGACACCCTAGGCGGTAGCAATCAGCCCCAGCATTTT.

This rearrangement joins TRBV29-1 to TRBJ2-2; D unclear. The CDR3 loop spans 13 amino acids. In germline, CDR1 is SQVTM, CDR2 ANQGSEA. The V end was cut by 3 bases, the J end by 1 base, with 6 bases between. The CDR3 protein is CSVDPRNTGELFF. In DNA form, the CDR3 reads TGCAGCGTTGATCCCAGGAACACCGGGGAGCTGTTTTTT.

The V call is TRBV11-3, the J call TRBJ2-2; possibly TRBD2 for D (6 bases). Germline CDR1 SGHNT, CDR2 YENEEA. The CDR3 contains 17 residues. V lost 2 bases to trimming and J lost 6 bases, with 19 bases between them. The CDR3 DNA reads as TGTGCCAGCAGCTTATCTTCGGCGGGGATCCGATCCGGGGAGCTGTTTTTT. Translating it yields CASSLSSAGIRSGELFF.

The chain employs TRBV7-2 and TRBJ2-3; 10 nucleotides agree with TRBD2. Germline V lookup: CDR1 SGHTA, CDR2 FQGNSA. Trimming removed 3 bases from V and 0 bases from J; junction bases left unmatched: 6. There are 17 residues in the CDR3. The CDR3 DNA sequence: TGTGCCAGCAGCTTCACCACTAGCGGGACAAGCACAGATACGCAGTATTTT. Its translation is CASSFTTSGTSTDTQYF.

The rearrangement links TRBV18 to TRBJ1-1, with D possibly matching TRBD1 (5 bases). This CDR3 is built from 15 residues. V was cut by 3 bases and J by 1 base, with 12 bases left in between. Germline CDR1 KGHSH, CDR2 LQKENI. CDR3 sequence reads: CASSPFRQGNTEAFF. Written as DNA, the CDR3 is TGTGCCAGCTCACCTTTTCGGCAGGGGAACACTGAAGCTTTCTTT.

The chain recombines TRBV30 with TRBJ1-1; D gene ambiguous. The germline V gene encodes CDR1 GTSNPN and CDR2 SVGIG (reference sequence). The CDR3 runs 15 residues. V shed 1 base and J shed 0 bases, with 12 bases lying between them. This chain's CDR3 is CAWSGGRRVNTEAFF. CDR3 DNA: TGTGCCTGGAGTGGCGGCAGGAGGGTGAACACTGAAGCTTTCTTT.

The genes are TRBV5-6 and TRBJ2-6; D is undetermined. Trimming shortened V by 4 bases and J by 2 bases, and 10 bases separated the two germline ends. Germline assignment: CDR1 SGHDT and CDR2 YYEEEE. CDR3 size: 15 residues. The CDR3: CASSLRSTGANVLTF. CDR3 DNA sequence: TGTGCCAGCAGCCTTAGGTCTACTGGGGCCAACGTCCTGACTTTC.

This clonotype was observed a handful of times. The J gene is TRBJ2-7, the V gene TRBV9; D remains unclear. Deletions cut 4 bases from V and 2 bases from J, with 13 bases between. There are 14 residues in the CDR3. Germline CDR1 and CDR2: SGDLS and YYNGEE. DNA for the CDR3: TGTGCCAGCAGCCTAGGGCTTGCAACCTACGAGCAGTACTTC. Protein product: CASSLGLATYEQYF.

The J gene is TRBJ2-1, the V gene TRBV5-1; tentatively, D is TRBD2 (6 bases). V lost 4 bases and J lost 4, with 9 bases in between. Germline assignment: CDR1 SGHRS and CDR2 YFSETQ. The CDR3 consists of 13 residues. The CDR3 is CASSGGLYNEQFF. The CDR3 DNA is TGCGCCAGCAGCGGGGGACTTTACAATGAGCAGTTCTTC.

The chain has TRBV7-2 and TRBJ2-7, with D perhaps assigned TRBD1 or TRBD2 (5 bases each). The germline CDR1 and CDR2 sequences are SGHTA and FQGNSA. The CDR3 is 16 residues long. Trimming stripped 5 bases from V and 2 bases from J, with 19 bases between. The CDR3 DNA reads TGTGCCAGCAGCCAGACAGCGGCCCGCTCAACCTACGAGCAGTACTTC. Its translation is CASSQTAARSTYEQYF.

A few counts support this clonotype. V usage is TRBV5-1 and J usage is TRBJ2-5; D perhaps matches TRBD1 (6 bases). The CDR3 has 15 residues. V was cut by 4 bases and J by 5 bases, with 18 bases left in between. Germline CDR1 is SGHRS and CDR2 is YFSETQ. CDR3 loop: CASSASTGIIETQYF. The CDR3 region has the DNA TGCGCCAGCAGCGCGTCTACAGGGATCATTGAGACCCAGTACTTC.

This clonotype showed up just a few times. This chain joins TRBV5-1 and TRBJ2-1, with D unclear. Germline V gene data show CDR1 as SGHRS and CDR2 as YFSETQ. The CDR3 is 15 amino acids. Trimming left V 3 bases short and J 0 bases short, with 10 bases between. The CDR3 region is CASSSQTSSYNEQFF. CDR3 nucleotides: TGCGCCAGCAGCTCTCAAACGAGCTCCTACAATGAGCAGTTCTTC.

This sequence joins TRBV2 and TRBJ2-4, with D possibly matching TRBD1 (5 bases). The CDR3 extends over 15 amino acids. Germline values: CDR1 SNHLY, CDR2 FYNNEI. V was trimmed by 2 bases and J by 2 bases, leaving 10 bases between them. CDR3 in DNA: TGTGCCAGCAGTGAAAGGGGTGGCCCCAAAAACATTCAGTACTTC. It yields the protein CASSERGGPKNIQYF.

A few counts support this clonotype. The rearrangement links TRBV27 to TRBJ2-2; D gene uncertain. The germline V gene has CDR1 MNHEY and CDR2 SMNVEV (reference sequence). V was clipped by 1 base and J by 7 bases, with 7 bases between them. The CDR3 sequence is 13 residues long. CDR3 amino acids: CASSLLSYGELFF. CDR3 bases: TGTGCCAGCAGTTTATTGTCTTACGGGGAGCTGTTTTTT.